This is a list of T cell receptor beta chains from one sample in a study of identical twins. TCRdb fed the 5' RACE reads into MiXCR, producing one record per CDR3 protein. This table holds over 200,000 distinct CDR3 sequences, around a tenth found once. The specimen was memory (CD45RO+) T cells sorted from blood. Receptor source: a woman younger than 35 in good health. The CDR3 runs from the conserved cysteine through the conserved F or W. D genes are given only for firm matches. Size values are once, few and many counts, or a class for expanded clones, and some rows have none.

>TRBJ2-1|TRBV25-1|few|TRBD2
CASSEYGGVVGNEQFF
TGTGCCAGCAGTGAATATGGGGGGGTGGTTGGGAATGAGCAGTTCTTC
>TRBJ2-7|TRBV6-2/TRBV6-3|NA|NA
CASRGPSLRGYEQYF
TGTGCCAGCAGAGGCCCTAGCCTAAGGGGCTACGAGCAGTACTTC
>TRBJ2-3|TRBV2|NA|TRBD2
CASRTSGGAADTQYF
TGTGCCAGCAGGACTAGCGGGGGAGCAGCAGATACGCAGTATTTT
>TRBJ1-2|TRBV5-6|NA|TRBD1
CASSLLDRGYGYTF
TGTGCCAGCAGCTTGCTTGACAGGGGCTATGGCTACACCTTC
>TRBJ2-1|TRBV11-2|many|NA
CASSLSSSTYNEQFF
TGTGCCAGCAGCTTAAGTTCAAGTACCTACAATGAGCAGTTCTTC
>TRBJ2-3|TRBV5-1|few|NA
CASSLGAVFSDTQYF
TGCGCCAGCAGCTTGGGGGCAGTCTTTTCAGATACGCAGTATTTT
>TRBJ2-7|TRBV5-1|NA|NA
CASSLDEGPYEQYF
TGCGCCAGCAGCTTGGATGAGGGACCCTACGAGCAGTACTTC
>TRBJ1-3|TRBV19|NA|NA
CASIGQGNTIYF
TGTGCCAGTATTGGTCAGGGAAACACCATATATTTT
>TRBJ1-1|TRBV21-1|NA|NA
CASILLGGTGAGMNTEAFF
TGTGCCAGCATCCTTCTAGGAGGGACAGGGGCGGGGATGAACACTGAAGCTTTCTTT
>TRBJ2-5|TRBV3-1|NA|TRBD2
CASSQASGDEETQYF
TGTGCCAGCAGCCAAGCCAGCGGGGACGAGGAGACCCAGTACTTC
>TRBJ2-2|TRBV12-3/TRBV12-4|few|NA
CASSLVRVSTGELFF
TGTGCCAGCAGTTTAGTGAGGGTGAGCACCGGGGAGCTGTTTTTT
>TRBJ2-5|TRBV27|NA|NA
CASSYRVQETQYF
TGTGCCAGCAGTTACAGGGTCCAAGAGACCCAGTACTTC
>TRBJ2-5|TRBV5-5|NA|NA
CASSLSRYQETQYF
TGTGCCAGCAGCTTGTCGAGGTACCAAGAGACCCAGTACTTC
>TRBJ2-3|TRBV5-1|few|TRBD1
CASSFSRQGTDTQYF
TGCGCCAGCAGCTTTTCACGACAGGGAACAGATACGCAGTATTTT
>TRBJ2-5|TRBV25-1|few|TRBD2
CASSKSGRERETQYF
TGTGCCAGCAGCAAGAGCGGGAGGGAGCGAGAGACCCAGTACTTC
>TRBJ2-1|TRBV4-1|NA|NA
CASSQVITHSNEQFF
TGCGCCAGCAGCCAAGTGATCACCCACTCGAATGAGCAGTTCTTC
>TRBJ1-1|TRBV10-3|few|NA
CAIRTDKNTEAFF
TGTGCCATCAGGACGGACAAGAACACTGAAGCTTTCTTT
>TRBJ2-7|TRBV5-5|NA|TRBD1
CASSHTPGQGLGSYEQYF
TGTGCCAGCAGTCACACGCCGGGACAGGGGTTAGGATCCTACGAGCAGTACTTC
>TRBJ1-2|TRBV25-1|NA|TRBD1
CASSAPGQGYYGYTF
TGTGCCAGCAGTGCGCCGGGACAGGGGTACTATGGCTACACCTTC
>TRBJ1-1|TRBV6-5|many|NA
CASSYYSGRDTEAFF
TGTGCCAGCAGTTACTATTCAGGAAGGGACACTGAAGCTTTCTTT